Presented here are 24 T cell receptor beta chains from one specimen sequenced in a study of tumor and adjacent non-tumor tissue in lung cancer. RNA was extracted from bulk tissue without any cell sorting. Three rounds of nested PCR, following a modified ARM-PCR protocol, produced the TCRbeta library. Using its own MiXCR run on the multiplex PCR reads, TCRdb lists one record per CDR3 protein. The repertoire holds fewer than 120,000 distinct CDR3 sequences, with approximately 87% as singletons. Sequencing input: lung tumor tissue. The source of these receptors is a man in his 70s with non-small cell lung cancer.

Comments on this clonotype: The junction departs from germline at one end; a sequencing error may be responsible. V is TRBV11-3 and J is TRBJ2-1, with a possible D match to TRBD2 (7 bases). This CDR3 comprises 16 residues. Germline CDR1 SGHNT, CDR2 YENEEA. CDR3 in amino acids: CVSSLDPTGGMGEQFF. For the CDR3, the DNA is TGTGTCAGCAGTTTAGATCCCACGGGGGGCATGGGTGAGCAGTTCTTC.

Worth noting for this clonotype: A much larger clone sits a single nucleotide away, making a read error possible. This sequence joins TRBV28 and TRBJ2-7; 7 bases are shared with TRBD1. V dropped 7 bases and J dropped 1; count of bases not matched to a gene: 10. CDR1 is MDHEN, CDR2 SYDVKM, per germline. This CDR3 comprises 15 residues. The CDR3 reads CASNIYRGQSYEQYF. In nucleotides, the CDR3 is TGTGCCAGCAATATCTACAGGGGTCAATCCTACGAGCAGTACTTC.

As to this clonotype: Its ends do not fully match the called genes, so a read error is possible. This sequence joins TRBV4-3 and TRBJ2-2; D is possibly TRBD2 (5 bases). Germline V gene sequence: CDR1 LGHNA, CDR2 YSLEER. CDR3 length: 16 amino acids. The CDR3 sequence: CASSQEWNGVTEELFF. In nucleotides, the CDR3 is TGCGCCAGCAGCCAAGAGTGGAACGGGGTCACCGAGGAGCTGTTTTTT.

Notes on this clonotype: A junction end diverges from the germline sequence, so it may reflect a read error. The chain couples TRBV29-1 to TRBJ2-5; no firm D call. Germline V gives CDR1 SQVTM, CDR2 ANQGSEA. This CDR3 has 12 residues. CDR3 in amino acids: CIVKGFGETHYF. The CDR3 DNA reads TGTATCGTAAAGGGATTCGGAGAGACCCACTACTTC.

Worth noting for this clonotype: This may stem from a read error, because a much larger clone lies one nucleotide away. The chain carries TRBV28 and TRBJ1-4, with a possible D match to TRBD1 (6 bases). CDR1 and CDR2 (germline): MDHEN, SYDVKM. This CDR3 is built from 15 residues. Trimming stripped 3 bases from V and 6 bases from J, with 14 bases between. DNA of the CDR3: TGTGCCAGCAGTTTGGGGGGGCGTAGGGATGAAAAACTGTTTTTT. Protein sequence: CASSLGGRRDEKLFF.

The chain recombines TRBV12-3 or TRBV12-4 with TRBJ1-5; D not resolved. Trimming removed 3 bases at V and 7 bases at J, with 7 bases between. The length of the CDR3 is 12 residues. Written as DNA, the CDR3 is TGTGCCAGCAGTTTCGCTGGGCAGCCCCAGCATTTT. Its protein is CASSFAGQPQHF.

About this clonotype itself: In this CDR3 the conserved last residue, phenylalanine or tryptophan, is missing, so a read error is likely. V usage is TRBV6-6 and J usage is TRBJ1-3; TRBD1 agrees at 8 bases. The ends lost 2 bases at V and 12 bases at J; junction bases unmatched: 12. Germline lookup yields CDR1 MNHNY and CDR2 SVGAGI (reference sequence). The CDR3 consists of 15 residues. The CDR3 sequence: CASSYPCRGQSSIYL. DNA of the CDR3: TGTGCCAGCAGTTACCCATGCAGGGGGCAATCCAGCATATATCTT.

To note about this clonotype: A much larger clone differs from this one at a single base, so this may be a read error. CDR3 residues: CSVARSSYNEQFF. The CDR3 DNA sequence: TGCAGTGTTGCGCGAAGTTCCTACAATGAGCAGTTCTTC. This sequence joins TRBV20-1 and TRBJ2-1; D unclear. Germline V CDR1 and CDR2: DFQATT, SNEGSKA (reference sequence). CDR3 length: 13 residues. Trimming cost V 7 bases and J 1 base, with 11 bases left between them.

This clonotype was counted at least ten times. The CDR3 bases are TGTGCCAGCAGTTTGACCGATAATCAGCCCCAGCATTTT. Translation: CASSLTDNQPQHF. The rearrangement joins TRBV28 to TRBJ1-5; D uncertain. Germline CDR1 reads MDHEN; CDR2 reads SYDVKM. Trimming shortened V by 3 bases and J by 4 bases, and 7 bases separated the two germline ends. The CDR3 length is 13 residues.

V usage is TRBV11-3 and J usage is TRBJ2-1; a possible D gene is TRBD2 (7 bases). Looked up from germline, CDR1 is SGHNT and CDR2 is YENEEA. V lost 6 bases to trimming and J lost 9 bases, with 24 bases between them. This CDR3 is 16 amino acids long. CDR3 sequence (DNA): TGTGCCAGCAGTTTGGATCCCCCGGGGGGCAGGGGTGAGCAGTTCTTC. It encodes CASSLDPPGGRGEQFF. Looking up the rest from reference TRBV11-3 and TRBJ2-1 gives the full variable domain: EAGVVQSPRYKIIEKKQPVAFWCNPISGHNTLYWYLQNLGQGPELLIRYENEEAVDDSQLPKDRFSAERLKGVDSTLKIQPAELGDSAVYLCASSLDPPGGRGEQFFGPGTRLTVL.

Comments on this clonotype: One junction end does not reproduce the germline sequence, and a read error may be involved. The chain employs TRBV11-3 and TRBJ1-1; no clear D gene. The CDR3 runs to 15 residues. The germline V gene has CDR1 SGHNT and CDR2 YENEEA. The CDR3 region is CASSLEEQKNIEAIF. CDR3 sequence (DNA): TGTGCCAGCAGCTTAGAAGAACAGAAGAACATTGAAGCTATCTTT.

The chain joins TRBV20-1 to TRBJ1-5, with a weak D call TRBD1 (6 bases). With the DNA end fitting TRBJ2-3 better, the J assignment may be wrong. The CDR3 has 14 residues. Germline CDR1 is DFQATT and CDR2 is SNEGSKA (reference sequence). CDR3 coding DNA: TGCAGTACTCAAATACCCGGGGACAATCAACCCCAGTATTTT. It codes for CSTQIPGDNQPQYF.

For this clonotype: Since the CDR3 does not end with the conserved phenylalanine or tryptophan, this likely comes from a read error. The limits of the CDR3 on the DNA are not certain, so only TCRdb's listed CDR3 is given. The chain joins TRBV12-3 or TRBV12-4 to TRBJ2-3. The CDR3 has 17 residues if both end residues are counted. The CDR3 loop reads CASSFSIGNIVTDTHYY.

With respect to this clonotype: The junction does not match germline at one end; this may be a read error. The V call is TRBV28, the J call TRBJ2-3; perhaps TRBD1 as D (6 bases). Per germline, CDR1 MDHEN and CDR2 SYDVKM. The CDR3 has 14 residues. The chain's CDR3 is CASSTQDSTVTQYF. For the CDR3, the DNA is TGTGCCAGCAGTACCCAGGACAGCACAGTTACGCAGTATTTT.

Comments on this clonotype: A junction boundary mismatches the germline segment, possibly from a read error. The V call is TRBV10-2, the J call TRBJ2-1, with D uncertain. The CDR3 contains 15 residues. Germline assignment: CDR1 WSHSY and CDR2 SAAADI. CDR3 sequence reads: CASRSPGPSFHEQLF. As DNA, the CDR3 is TGCGCCAGCAGGTCCCCAGGACCCTCTTTTCATGAGCAGCTCTTC.

The chain employs TRBV4-1 and TRBJ2-1; perhaps TRBD2 as D (7 bases). CDR3 size: 15 residues. V lost 0 bases and J 6 bases, leaving 12 bases between the germline ends. Germline V CDR1 and CDR2: MGHRA, YSYEKL. This CDR3 reads CASSQDLRGPNEQFF. The DNA of the CDR3 is TGCGCCAGCAGCCAAGATCTGCGGGGGCCCAATGAGCAGTTCTTC.

CDR3 sequence reads: CASISLGDSDNSPLHF. The DNA of the CDR3 is TGTGCCAGTATCAGCCTAGGGGACTCGGATAATTCACCCCTCCACTTT. The chain has TRBV5-6 and TRBJ1-6; a possible D gene is TRBD1 (5 bases). Trimming shortened V by 8 bases and J by 5 bases, and 20 bases separated the two germline ends. CDR1 SGHDT and CDR2 YYEEEE come from the germline V gene. The CDR3 covers 16 residues.

The chain carries TRBV7-9 and TRBJ1-4; 8 nucleotides agree with TRBD1. J gave up 7 bases and V 0 bases, and 4 bases lay outside the gene matches. In germline, CDR1 is SEHNR, CDR2 FQNEAQ (reference sequence). CDR3 length: 15 amino acids. The CDR3 spells CASSLARQGREKLFF. The CDR3 nucleotides are TGTGCCAGCAGCTTAGCCCGACAGGGGCGTGAAAAACTGTTTTTT. The whole variable domain, filled in from reference TRBV7-9 and TRBJ1-4, reads DTGVSQNPRHKITKRGQNVTFRCDPISEHNRLYWYRQTLGQGPEFLTYFQNEAQLEKSRLLSDRFSAERPKGSFSTLEIQRTEQGDSAMYLCASSLARQGREKLFFGSGTQLSVL.

The chain is built from TRBV7-9 and TRBJ1-5; unclear D gene. This CDR3 region has 12 residues. V dropped 5 bases and J dropped 8 bases, with 10 bases sitting between them. CDR1 is SEHNR and CDR2 is FQNEAQ in the germline V gene (reference sequence). The CDR3 bases are TGTGCCAGCAGCCCTTTCGATAAGCCCCAGCATTTT. Translated: CASSPFDKPQHF.

In its sample, this clonotype was seen once. DNA of the CDR3: TGCGCCAGCAGAGTTTATTCGGGAGGAGGGACGGAACAGTTCTTC. It specifies CASRVYSGGGTEQFF. V and J are TRBV10-2 and TRBJ2-1, with 7 bases identical to TRBD2. V was clipped by 6 bases and J by 13 bases; unmatched bases: 18. Germline CDR1 and CDR2: WSHSY and SAAADI. This CDR3 spans 15 amino acids.

On this clonotype itself: Its ends do not fully match the called genes, so a read error is possible. In DNA form, the CDR3 reads TGCGCCAGCAGCCGGACTAGCTGGAGCACCGGGGAGCTGTTTTTT. Protein sequence: CASSRTSWSTGELFF. The J gene is TRBJ2-2, the V gene TRBV5-5; TRBD2 matches at 8 bases. The CDR3 contains 15 residues. The germline gives CDR1 SGHKS, CDR2 YYEKEE (reference sequence).

The chain has TRBV20-1 and TRBJ2-7; 7 bases fit TRBD2. This CDR3 contains 15 residues. The J segment lost 4 bases and the V segment lost 0 bases, leaving 9 bases of the junction unmatched. CDR1 DFQATT and CDR2 SNEGSKA come from the germline V gene (reference sequence). The CDR3: CSAREGLVGTYEQYF. CDR3 DNA: TGCAGTGCTAGAGAAGGACTAGTGGGGACTTACGAGCAGTACTTC.

Remarks on this clonotype: One end of the junction varies from germline; a read error may be responsible. The CDR3 is CSATGADEQYF. The DNA of the CDR3 is TGCAGTGCTACCGGGGCAGACGAGCAGTATTTC. The rearrangement links TRBV20-1 to TRBJ2-7, with D perhaps TRBD1 or TRBD2 (5 bases each). The CDR3 sequence is 11 residues long. In germline, CDR1 is DFQATT, CDR2 SNEGSKA (reference sequence).

This clonotype was seen a single time. One junction end does not reproduce the germline sequence, and a read error may be involved. This sequence joins TRBV19 and TRBJ2-4, with D possibly TRBD1 on 6 matching bases. The CDR3 runs to 15 residues. Germline-derived CDR1 and CDR2 are LNHDA and SQIVND (reference sequence). The CDR3 DNA reads TGTACCAGTAGTATTGCTGGACAGCCCCAAAACATTCAGTACTTC. Translating it yields CTSSIAGQPQNIQYF.